The 8 T cell receptor beta chains reported below all come from one sample, sequenced in a study of blood T cells in healthy people across ages. For the second PCR, which ran for roughly 6 to 12 cycles, a sample-barcoded 5' primer and a J-beta primer mix were used. Each CDR3 protein gets one entry after TCRdb re-called the 5' RACE reads with MiXCR. This repertoire shows hundreds of thousands of distinct CDR3 sequences, about 20% found once; its top ten account for roughly 22%. The sample was blood. The receptor set was obtained from a man in his 70s in good health.

This clonotype was found a few times. The chain's CDR3 is CASSFLQGGETQYF. DNA for the CDR3: TGTGCCAGCAGTTTCTTACAGGGGGGAGAGACCCAGTACTTC. The chain is built from TRBV6-6 and TRBJ2-5, with TRBD1 matching 8 bases. The CDR3 contains 14 residues. CDR1 MNHNY and CDR2 SVGAGI come from the germline V gene (reference sequence). V was pared by 4 bases and J by 4 bases, with 5 bases of the junction left unmatched.

The chain employs TRBV25-1 and TRBJ1-4, with TRBD1 identical over 8 bases. With V trimmed by 1 base and J by 7 bases, 5 bases remained unmatched. Germline V gives CDR1 MGHDK, CDR2 SYGVNS. CDR3 length: 15 amino acids. The CDR3 DNA is TGTGCCAGCAGTGAATTTGCAGGGGGCAGTGAAAAACTGTTTTTT. It encodes CASSEFAGGSEKLFF.

This clonotype was detected many times. This chain joins TRBV5-1 and TRBJ2-7; the D call may be TRBD1 or TRBD2 (5 bases each). The CDR3 is 13 residues long. V lost 0 bases, J lost 2 bases, and 6 bases lay in between. The germline gives CDR1 SGHRS, CDR2 YFSETQ. CDR3 loop: CASSLGGTYEQYF. DNA of the CDR3: TGCGCCAGCAGCTTGGGGGGGACCTACGAGCAGTACTTC.

A few counts support this clonotype. The genes are TRBV7-8 and TRBJ2-3; 7 bases line up with TRBD1. The CDR3 contains 15 residues. V shed 4 bases and J 3 bases; nucleotides not matched to a gene: 7. CDR1 SGHVS and CDR2 FQNEAQ come from the germline V gene. DNA of the CDR3: TGTGCCAGCAGCTCGGGACAGTTGGTAACAGATACGCAGTATTTT. This translates into CASSSGQLVTDTQYF.

This clonotype has ten or more counts. The gene calls are TRBV7-3 and TRBJ1-1; D gene unclear. The germline CDR1 and CDR2 sequences are SGHTA and FQGTGA. Trimming shortened V by 5 bases and J by 3 bases, and 10 bases separated the two germline ends. This CDR3 has 13 residues. The CDR3 coding sequence is TGTGCCAGCAGCCCAGGAGGTTACACTGAAGCTTTCTTT. Encoded protein: CASSPGGYTEAFF. The full variable domain, rest sourced from reference TRBV7-3 and TRBJ1-1, is GAGVSQTPSNKVTEKGKYVELRCDPISGHTALYWYRQSLGQGPEFLIYFQGTGAADDSGLPNDRFFAVRPEGSVSTLKIQRTERGDSAVYLCASSPGGYTEAFFGQGTRLTVV.

Many counts were recorded for this clonotype. The chain employs TRBV19 and TRBJ1-4; 7 bases map to TRBD1. V lost 4 bases to trimming and J lost 5 bases; unmatched junction nucleotides: 1. The CDR3 is made up of 13 amino acids. Germline values: CDR1 LNHDA, CDR2 SQIVND (reference sequence). CDR3 residues: CASSRDRNEKLFF. The CDR3 DNA reads as TGTGCCAGTAGTAGGGACAGAAATGAAAAACTGTTTTTT.

The rearrangement links TRBV24-1 to TRBJ2-5; the D is unclear. The CDR3 sequence is 14 residues long. The ends were cut back, 4 bases at V and 0 bases at J, with 8 bases in the middle. Germline values: CDR1 KGHDR, CDR2 SFDVKD. This CDR3 reads CATSDGPNQETQYF. The CDR3 DNA sequence: TGTGCCACCAGTGACGGACCCAACCAAGAGACCCAGTACTTC.

The chain uses TRBV12-3 or TRBV12-4 and TRBJ2-1, with D possibly matching TRBD2 (5 bases). The J call may be faulty, since TRBJ2-7 better matches the DNA end. This CDR3 spans 16 amino acids. As DNA, the CDR3 is TGTGCCAGCAGTCCACGGGAAAGCTACAAGTACTACGAGCAGTACTTC. It encodes CASSPRESYKYYEQYF.